Sequencing of this T cell receptor beta chain was carried out in a study of shared clonotypes between healthy human individuals. Study information: There were three CD4 naive, three CD4 memory, two CD8 naive and one CD8 memory plates per donor.

The CDR3 length is 12 residues. Within Nashville, Tennessee resided all donors, each a Caucasian adult. Measured with immunoSEQ multiplex PCR; TCRdb has only the in-frame clones, and not every one. The repertoire has around 720,000 clones, 73% of them found once; the top ten carry around 1.8%. This clone appeared a few times. The chain recombines TRBV21-1 with TRBJ2-7; the D call in the table, TRBD2, was not verified against the DNA. TRBV21-1 is a known pseudogene. This TCR came from a woman in her thirties in good health. The sample comprised memory CD4+ T cells sorted from blood. This sample's subset: CD45RA-negative fraction. DNA for the CDR3: TGTGCCAGCACCAGAATGGAGGACGAGCAGTACTTC. This translates into CASTRMEDEQYF.